The entry that follows covers one T cell receptor (beta chain) sequence. The V gene's germline CDR1 is SGHDN and CDR2 FVKESK. V shed 5 bases and J shed 5 bases, with 16 bases lying between them. This CDR3 comprises 15 residues. The sample is drawn from a study of blood T cell repertoires in COVID-19. Study as a whole: From the United States, Italy and Spain came samples of acute and convalescent COVID-19. PBMCs, B-cell-depleted T cells, or T cells provided the cDNA or gDNA that made up the material.

Original handling: Reference gene primer amplification gave estimated nucleated cell counts. Here immunoSEQ multiplex PCR was the method, and the copy in TCRdb shows in-frame clones only, minus some. D and trimming come from the DNA, and the V and J calls and clone size come from that table. The repertoire includes 240,000 or so clones, around 83% of them detected once, and under 15% sits in the top ten. Sequencing input: peripheral blood. This clonotype was sampled from a woman aged 55-69 years with active or convalescent COVID-19. This chain uses TRBV14 with TRBJ1-3, with a tentative D call TRBD1 (6 bases). CDR3 in DNA: TGTGCCAGCAGCGTACAGGGAAGTCGGAGAAACACCATATATTTT. Translated, it gives CASSVQGSRRNTIYF. The variable domain in full, completed from reference TRBV14 and TRBJ1-3, reads EAGVTQFPSHSVIEKGQTVTLRCDPISGHDNLYWYRRVMGKEIKFLLHFVKESKQDESGMPNNRFLAERTGGTYSTLKVQPAELEDSGVYFCASSVQGSRRNTIYFGEGSWLTVV.